This T cell receptor (beta chain) was observed in a study of T cell responses to AZD1222 COVID-19 vaccine (dated by TCRdb to the early 2020s). Regarding the study in general: TCR sequencing covered over 230 trial participants: some 210 given two doses of AZD1222 and approximately 25 given two doses of MenACWY control vaccine. Trial participants were enrolled by age into 18-55, 56-69 and 70-plus year subgroups, with around 150, 28 and 57 TCR-sequenced participants respectively.

A remark on this clone: It lacks a known antigen. The record has no base qualities; no much larger clone is one base away.

The meaning of the sample's time point label: about 28 days (+/-7) after the second vaccine dose. AZD1222 recipients with second doses at about 4 weeks or about 12 weeks were pooled, because spike-specific TCR depth and breadth did not differ between schedules. Vaccinee samples were obtained from the UK trials COV001 and COV002, which included a single-blind randomized controlled phase 2/3 trial of AZD1222 (ChAdOx1 nCoV-19) in healthy adults. For TCRbeta chain sequencing, PBMC samples from trial participants were taken at day 0 and at day 28 after the second dose. Overall study results and their limits: Reportedly, almost half of the unique spike-specific TCRs recognized epitopes lying outside the regions that are mutated in the B.1.351 and B.1.1.7 variants. Because no day 14 peak-response samples were available, repertoires were characterized only after the peak T cell response. In the small 56-69-year group, the increase in depth fell short of significance, most likely because of low power. After two AZD1222 doses, both the breadth and the depth of spike-specific TCRs were significantly higher than at day 0 and than in MenACWY recipients. The whole spike protein was spanned by vaccine-associated CD4 TCRs, and dominant responses were seen in regions 160-218 and 743-854. Participants were mostly white British and included more females than males, and it was suggested by the authors that clonal diversity may have been underestimated. Conclusions about previously exposed vaccinees are limited, since just 5 or 6 AZD1222 recipients were seropositive for SARS-CoV-2 at baseline.

The CDR3 regions of human TCRbeta chains were analyzed by immunosequencing. The published analysis was carried out like this. TCRs in the repertoires were matched against a reference library of SARS-CoV-2-specific TCRs that had been generated with the MIRA antigen-specificity platform. Breadth meant the fraction of unique TCRs that were SARS-CoV-2-associated, whereas depth meant the fraction of total T cells that were SARS-CoV-2-associated. Each spike-specific TCR was assigned to its reactive spike region and to a CD4 or CD8 class using the MIRA data. Log10-transformed breadth and depth values were compared by one-way ANOVA with Sidak's multiple comparisons tests. Imported from immuneACCESS, the table was reduced by TCRdb to in-frame sequences with V and J called. These copies leave out some clones; in studies compared against another copy, an unresolved V gene accounts for under half, and the cause of the remainder is not known. Clonal size and the V and J genes are those of that table, whereas D and trimming came from the DNA. In all, the sample holds approximately 100,000 clones, and less than 95% of those were seen once. Roughly 8% of the sample is in the top ten clones.

For CDR1 and CDR2, the germline V gene lists MGHRA and YSYEKL. The germline V and J ends show losses of 1 base and 10 bases respectively, and no gene match explains 17 bases of the junction. The CDR3, cysteine through phenylalanine, is 17 amino acids long. Here the CDR3 DNA is all that survives: 51 bases in frame from base 1. Material: peripheral blood, obtained 28 days after the second AZD1222 dose. This receptor chain uses TRBV4-1 and TRBJ1-1, with 8 bases aligning to TRBD1. The origin of this receptor is an adult who received the AZD1222 COVID-19 vaccine. This receptor has the CDR3 CASSQAANRGAPGLAFF. Here is the DNA: TGCGCCAGCAGCCAAGCGGCGAACAGGGGGGCGCCGGGACTAGCTTTCTTT.